This TCR beta chain comes out of a study of blood T cell repertoires in COVID-19 (dated by TCRdb to about 2020). Regarding the complete study: Samples covering the acute and convalescent phases of COVID-19 were provided by collaborators in the United States, Italy and Spain. A freely available public database, intended as a resource for researchers studying the immune response to SARS-CoV-2, is where the repertoires were released. Nearly every sample came with metadata listing a de-identified subject ID, COVID-19 status, age in years and sex. Samples came from the ongoing ImmuneRACE study (first 160 participants) plus 1,254 subjects from 6 global collaborators. Deeply sampled blood TCRbeta repertoires from subjects exposed to, actively infected with, or recovered from COVID-19 were included in the dataset. Where available, HLA class I and class II types were obtained from metadata supplied by the sample provider rather than from assay-based typing. The material from the prospective study consisted of cDNA or gDNA derived from T cells, B-cell-depleted T cells, or PBMCs. What the study reported, not specific to this receptor: The quantity of clinical and demographic metadata differed by source and by participant and was supplied without curation.

To note about this clone: It has no known antigen specificity. No much larger clone exists at a distance of one base, and base qualities are not known.

TCRbeta CDR3 regions were amplified from genomic DNA using the immunoSEQ Assay, a bias-controlled multiplex PCR. In the authors' own workflow: The number of nucleated cells in each sample was estimated from the amplification of reference gene primers within the assay. To quantify the absolute abundance of each unique TCRbeta CDR3 rearrangement, sequence reads were collapsed and filtered. For each sample, productive Simpson clonality was calculated by taking the square root of Simpson's diversity index across productive rearrangements. Sourced from immuneACCESS, this table was stored by TCRdb with only in-frame sequences that have V and J called. A share of the clones is absent; for the studies checked, an unresolved V gene accounts for under half, and the remainder has no known explanation. The V and J calls and clone size come from that table; D and trimming were worked out from the DNA. The sample table contains under 250,000 clones; only one count was recorded for 83% of them. The ten largest clones add up to 2% to 3% of the sample.

The collaborating institutions used their own protocols to collect whole blood in K2EDTA tubes. Collaborator samples were shipped for TCRbeta analysis as frozen whole blood, isolated PBMCs, or DNA extracted from either sample type. The cysteine opens and the phenylalanine closes a CDR3 of 14 amino acids. Only the CDR3 DNA is retained, 42 bases long and in frame from the first base. The germline V gene yields MNHEY for CDR1 and SVGAGI for CDR2. V is clipped by 8 bases and J by 11 bases, and the sequence between their germline boundaries is 24 bases long. The chain is made from TRBV6-5 and TRBJ1-1, with a tentative D gene TRBD1 over 5 matching bases. The sequence came from a woman in her 70s with active or convalescent COVID-19. The sequenced sample consisted of peripheral blood. The sequence in DNA is TGTGCCAGCCTGCCCAGCAGGGTACGGTCGAGGGCTTTCTTT. This yields the protein CASLPSRVRSRAFF.